What follows are 26 T cell receptor beta chains derived from one specimen sequenced in a study of shared clonotypes between healthy human individuals. The repertoire was sequenced with immunoSEQ multiplex PCR; TCRdb's copy has only in-frame clones and lacks some. Here the sample spans around 450,000 clones, around 79% being singletons. The source material was PBMCs. The receptor source for this set is a woman in her forties in good health. Some clones in this sample may be carry-over from other donors' samples.

The J gene is TRBJ2-7, the V gene TRBV6-5; the D gene is possibly TRBD2 (6 bases). The V and J ends lost 6 bases and 0 bases respectively, with 12 bases between them. Per the germline V gene, CDR1 is MNHEY and CDR2 is SVGAGI. This CDR3 is 14 amino acids long. The CDR3 spells CASSSGSSSYEQYF. As DNA, the CDR3 is TGTGCCAGCAGCTCCGGGAGTTCCTCCTACGAGCAGTACTTC.

The chain joins TRBV19 to TRBJ1-5; 7 nucleotides agree with TRBD1. The CDR3 is made up of 16 amino acids. The junction had 17 bases not matched to a gene; V was cut back by 8 bases and J by 7 bases. Germline assignment: CDR1 LNHDA and CDR2 SQIVND (reference sequence). The CDR3: CASSSTLRGGSQPQHF. DNA of the CDR3: TGTGCCAGTTCTTCAACCTTACGAGGGGGCTCCCAGCCCCAGCATTTT.

The chain recombines TRBV13 with TRBJ1-1; 8 bases fit TRBD1. V lost 4 bases and J lost 1; bases outside the gene matches: 5. The CDR3 runs to 15 residues. The germline V gene has CDR1 PRHDT and CDR2 FYEKMQ (reference sequence). The CDR3, as DNA: TGTGCCAGCAGCTCCGCCGGGACAGGGAACACTGAAGCTTTCTTT. Amino acids: CASSSAGTGNTEAFF.

The chain is built from TRBV4-2 and TRBJ1-2, with unresolved D. CDR3 size: 15 residues. Per the germline V gene, CDR1 is LGHNA and CDR2 is YNFKEQ. Trimming left V 6 bases short and J 3 bases short, with 17 bases between. CDR3 in DNA: TGTGCCAGCAGTCCCTCTATGAGTGAAGACTATGGCTACACCTTC. Translated, it gives CASSPSMSEDYGYTF.

The rearrangement joins TRBV28 to TRBJ2-7; D tentatively reads TRBD1 or TRBD2 (5 bases each). This CDR3 has 14 residues. Germline values: CDR1 MDHEN, CDR2 SYDVKM. Trimming removed 4 bases at V and 7 bases at J, with 17 bases between. The CDR3 DNA is TGTGCCAGCAGTTCCATGGGGGAGCTCCGGGAGCAGTACTTC. Translated: CASSSMGELREQYF.

This clone was seen a few times. The CDR3 coding sequence is TGTGCCAGCAGCCGAACAGCAAACCAAGAGACCCAGTACTTC. Translating it yields CASSRTANQETQYF. The chain carries TRBV7-8 and TRBJ2-5, with D uncertain. The CDR3 is made up of 14 amino acids. From germline, CDR1 is SGHVS and CDR2 FQNEAQ. V was pared by 5 bases and J by 0 bases, with 10 bases between. The variable domain in full, completed from reference TRBV7-8 and TRBJ2-5, reads GAGVSQSPRYKVAKRGQDVALRCDPISGHVSLFWYQQALGQGPEFLTYFQNEAQLDKSGLPSDRFFAERPEGSVSTLKIQRTQQEDSAVYLCASSRTANQETQYFGPGTRLLVL.

This sequence joins TRBV10-3 and TRBJ2-7; 9 positions match TRBD2. The V segment lost 10 bases and the J segment 5 bases; nucleotides outside the gene matches: 3. The CDR3 extends over 11 amino acids. Germline V gives CDR1 ENHRY, CDR2 SYGVKD. Written as DNA, the CDR3 is TGTGCCAGCGCGGGGGGGAACGAGCAGTACTTC. It is translated as CASAGGNEQYF.

V usage is TRBV28 and J usage is TRBJ2-7, with 8 bases fitting TRBD2. V lost 3 bases and J lost 6; bases outside the gene matches: 13. The CDR3 runs to 16 residues. Per germline, CDR1 MDHEN and CDR2 SYDVKM. CDR3 coding DNA: TGTGCCAGCAGTTTCCGGGGGGGGCGCAGAAGAACCGAGCAGTACTTC. This codes for CASSFRGGRRRTEQYF.

Note on this clone: Being one base from a much bigger clone, this may be a read error. The chain employs TRBV7-6 and TRBJ2-3; tentative D call: TRBD2 (6 bases). Germline-derived CDR1 and CDR2 are SGHVS and FNYEAQ. The CDR3 has 16 residues. The CDR3 nucleotides are TGTACCAGCAGCTTAGCGGTTGGAGGGATCACAGATACGCAGTATTTT. It specifies CTSSLAVGGITDTQYF.

This clone has just a few counts. The genes are TRBV7-9 and TRBJ2-1, with D maybe TRBD2 (5 bases). V lost 2 bases, J lost 10 bases, and 9 bases lay in between. The CDR3 has 12 amino acids. Germline V gene data show CDR1 as SEHNR and CDR2 as FQNEAQ (reference sequence). CDR3 sequence (DNA): TGTGCCAGCAGCTTATTCGGGAAGGAGCAGTTCTTC. This codes for CASSLFGKEQFF.

The V call is TRBV5-4, the J call TRBJ1-2; D perhaps matches TRBD1 (5 bases). The CDR3 extends over 17 amino acids. CDR1 is SGHNT and CDR2 is YYREEE in the germline V gene (reference sequence). Trimming took off 0 bases at V and 5 bases at J, with 20 bases between the two ends. CDR3: CASSLGGPQGKAYGYTF. DNA of the CDR3: TGTGCCAGCAGCTTGGGGGGCCCACAAGGGAAGGCGTATGGCTACACCTTC.

The gene calls are TRBV5-6 and TRBJ2-7, with unresolved D. Germline CDR1 and CDR2: SGHDT and YYEEEE. Trimming removed 0 bases at V and 2 bases at J, with 9 bases between. CDR3 length: 14 residues. CDR3 loop: CASSLVVGTYEQYF. CDR3 coding DNA: TGTGCCAGCAGCTTGGTGGTGGGAACCTACGAGCAGTACTTC.

This clone came up a few times. The genes are TRBV4-3 and TRBJ2-3, with unresolved D. The length of the CDR3 is 14 residues. The germline V gene encodes CDR1 LGHNA and CDR2 YSLEER. V was trimmed by 2 bases and J by 6 bases, leaving 12 bases between them. The CDR3 protein is CASSQPGRFDTQYF. Here the CDR3 DNA reads TGCGCCAGCAGCCAACCAGGACGATTTGATACGCAGTATTTT.

This chain joins TRBV6-1 and TRBJ2-3; D unclear. The CDR3 runs to 15 residues. Germline loops: CDR1 MNHNS, CDR2 SASEGT. Trimming took off 4 bases at V and 10 bases at J, with 21 bases between the two ends. CDR3 region: CASSVPNRAQGAQYF. The CDR3 DNA follows: TGTGCCAGCAGTGTCCCTAACCGGGCCCAAGGTGCGCAGTATTTT.

The rearrangement links TRBV4-1 to TRBJ1-4; TRBD1 matches at 7 bases. CDR3 length equals 15 residues. Germline CDR1 and CDR2: MGHRA and YSYEKL. After removal of 0 bases from V and 6 bases from J, the junction contained 4 bases not matched to a gene. As DNA, the CDR3 is TGCGCCAGCAGCCAAGATGGACAGGCCCATGAAAAACTGTTTTTT. This gives the protein CASSQDGQAHEKLFF.

This chain links TRBV15 with TRBJ2-4; no clear D gene. V lost 8 bases and J lost 1, with 12 bases in between. This CDR3 has 14 residues. Germline CDR1 and CDR2: LNHNV and YYDKDF (reference sequence). CDR3 DNA sequence: TGTGCCACCGCACCTGTCAGGGCCAAAAACATTCAGTACTTC. This codes for CATAPVRAKNIQYF.

Points on this clone: Other nucleotide sequences in the sample specify the same CDR3. The V call is TRBV2, the J call TRBJ1-5; D unresolved. This CDR3 spans 15 amino acids. The germline CDR1 and CDR2 sequences are SNHLY and FYNNEI. V was pared by 4 bases and J by 0 bases, with 10 bases between. This CDR3 reads CASSVEGLSNQPQHF. In DNA form, the CDR3 reads TGTGCCAGCAGTGTGGAAGGGCTTAGCAATCAGCCCCAGCATTTT.

V is TRBV2 and J is TRBJ2-5; no reliable D call. V lost 6 bases and J 4 bases, leaving 12 bases between the germline ends. The length of the CDR3 is 13 residues. Germline V gene sequence: CDR1 SNHLY, CDR2 FYNNEI. The DNA of the CDR3 is TGTGCCAGCAGCTTTCTAGAAGGAGAGACCCAGTACTTC. This translates into CASSFLEGETQYF.

The chain employs TRBV6-1 and TRBJ2-1; weak D call: TRBD2 (5 bases). Germline values: CDR1 MNHNS, CDR2 SASEGT. Trimming cost V 4 bases and J 4 bases, with 11 bases left between them. This CDR3 region has 14 residues. CDR3 amino acids: CASSAASPYNEQFF. CDR3 sequence (DNA): TGTGCCAGCAGTGCGGCTAGCCCGTACAATGAGCAGTTCTTC.

This clone was counted ten times or more. The V call is TRBV29-1, the J call TRBJ1-1, with TRBD1 matching 7 bases. CDR1 and CDR2 (germline): SQVTM, ANQGSEA. V lost 7 bases, J lost 11 bases, and 16 bases stayed unmatched. CDR3 length: 13 residues. CDR3 in amino acids: CSALPPTGFRAFF. Written as DNA, the CDR3 is TGCAGCGCCTTGCCGCCGACAGGGTTTCGCGCTTTCTTT.

This clone has more than one count but fewer than ten. V usage is TRBV28 and J usage is TRBJ1-1, with a possible D match to TRBD1 (6 bases). Trimming removed 6 bases at V and 3 bases at J, with 17 bases between. This CDR3 spans 15 amino acids. Germline CDR1 reads MDHEN; CDR2 reads SYDVKM. CDR3 coding DNA: TGTGCCAGCAGGGAGGCAGGGGTAGGGTACACTGAAGCTTTCTTT. This gives the protein CASREAGVGYTEAFF.

J is TRBJ2-5 and V is TRBV9, with 8 bases aligning to TRBD1. Germline values: CDR1 SGDLS, CDR2 YYNGEE. CDR3 length: 15 amino acids. V trimming: 4 bases; J trimming: 2 bases; junction bases outside the gene matches: 7. Here the CDR3 DNA reads TGTGCCAGCAGCCCACGGACAGGGATACAAGAGACCCAGTACTTC. It codes for CASSPRTGIQETQYF.

This sequence joins TRBV15 and TRBJ1-4; unclear D gene. There are 14 residues in the CDR3. Trimming stripped 1 base from V and 6 bases from J, with 9 bases between. CDR1 LNHNV and CDR2 YYDKDF come from the germline V gene (reference sequence). CDR3: CATSRAYGDEKLFF. The CDR3 coding sequence is TGTGCCACCAGCAGAGCTTACGGTGATGAAAAACTGTTTTTT.

The chain couples TRBV4-1 to TRBJ2-7; TRBD2 agrees at 9 bases. Germline V gives CDR1 MGHRA, CDR2 YSYEKL. CDR3 length equals 16 residues. V was clipped by 2 bases and J by 3 bases; unmatched bases: 8. In nucleotides, the CDR3 is TGCGCCAGCAGCCAACCTAGCGGGAAATCCGGCTACGAGCAGTACTTC. It codes for CASSQPSGKSGYEQYF.

The genes are TRBV7-2 and TRBJ2-5; tentative D call: TRBD2 (5 bases). The J call may be incorrect, as the DNA end agrees better with TRBJ2-7. Germline V lookup: CDR1 SGHTA, CDR2 FQGNSA. The CDR3 length is 14 residues. CDR3 nucleotide sequence: TGTGCCAGCAGCTCGGACTGGAGCTCCTACGAGCAGTACTTC. Its translation: CASSSDWSSYEQYF.

This chain uses TRBV7-2 with TRBJ2-5, with TRBD2 matching 11 bases. The germline V gene encodes CDR1 SGHTA and CDR2 FQGNSA. The V and J ends lost 1 base and 5 bases, in that order; junction bases with no gene match: 9. The CDR3 length is 17 residues. CDR3 region: CASSLGDLAGGGETQYF. CDR3 DNA sequence: TGTGCCAGCAGCTTAGGGGATCTAGCGGGAGGCGGGGAGACCCAGTACTTC.